Each of the 24 T cell receptor beta chains below was sequenced from the same sample in a study of blood T cell repertoires in COVID-19. Measured with immunoSEQ multiplex PCR; TCRdb has only the in-frame clones, and not every one. The sample has around 240,000 clones; around 90% are singletons. Input material: PBMCs or T cells enriched from blood (not recorded which). The receptors shown here come from a man aged 50 to 59 who had been exposed to COVID-19.

The CDR3: CASRANRGKNTGELFF. DNA for the CDR3: TGCGCCAGCAGGGCCAACAGGGGGAAAAACACCGGGGAGCTGTTTTTT. The chain couples TRBV5-1 to TRBJ2-2; 8 bases line up with TRBD1. V trimming: 5 bases; J trimming: 2 bases; junction bases outside the gene matches: 8. This CDR3 is built from 16 residues. Germline values: CDR1 SGHRS, CDR2 YFSETQ.

The chain employs TRBV7-9 and TRBJ1-6, with a possible D match to TRBD1 (6 bases). The CDR3 spans 14 residues. V lost 4 bases and J lost 8, with 12 bases in between. Germline CDR1 reads SEHNR; CDR2 reads FQNEAQ (reference sequence). CDR3 sequence (DNA): TGTGCCAGCAGCTCGCGACAGGAGTATTCACCCCTCCACTTT. This codes for CASSSRQEYSPLHF.

This chain uses TRBV27 with TRBJ2-6, with unresolved D. The CDR3 runs to 14 residues. Germline values: CDR1 MNHEY, CDR2 SMNVEV (reference sequence). The V and J ends lost 10 bases and 0 bases respectively, with 10 bases between them. This CDR3 reads CATAPHSGANVLTF. The CDR3 DNA follows: TGTGCCACCGCGCCTCACTCTGGGGCCAACGTCCTGACTTTC.

J is TRBJ1-2 and V is TRBV21-1; the D call of TRBD1 is as the table states it, not checked on the DNA. TRBV21-1 counts as a pseudogene. This CDR3 has 14 residues. The CDR3 sequence is CASSIEGQNYGYTF. DNA for the CDR3: TGTGCCAGCAGCATAGAGGGACAGAACTATGGCTACACCTTC.

The chain uses TRBV27 and TRBJ2-1, with D possibly matching TRBD1 (5 bases). CDR1 is MNHEY and CDR2 is SMNVEV in the germline V gene (reference sequence). V was shortened by 2 bases and J by 3 bases, with 8 bases between the two germline ends. This CDR3 is 14 amino acids long. CDR3 DNA sequence: TGTGCCAGCAGTTTAAATAGGGGCTACAATGAGCAGTTCTTC. This gives the protein CASSLNRGYNEQFF.

In its sample, this clone was seen a few times. The gene calls are TRBV7-8 and TRBJ1-4; no definite D call. Trimming took 5 bases from V and 8 from J, leaving 9 bases between them. This CDR3 spans 12 amino acids. CDR1 and CDR2 (germline): SGHVS, FQNEAQ. DNA for the CDR3: TGTGCCAGCAGCCGCCGAGGGGAAAAACTGTTTTTT. Residues: CASSRRGEKLFF. Full variable domain (missing parts from reference TRBV7-8 and TRBJ1-4): GAGVSQSPRYKVAKRGQDVALRCDPISGHVSLFWYQQALGQGPEFLTYFQNEAQLDKSGLPSDRFFAERPEGSVSTLKIQRTQQEDSAVYLCASSRRGEKLFFGSGTQLSVL.

The V gene is TRBV2, the J gene TRBJ2-7; maybe TRBD1 (5 bases). The V gene's germline CDR1 is SNHLY and CDR2 FYNNEI. The CDR3 has 14 residues. V lost 0 bases and J 4 bases, leaving 10 bases between the germline ends. CDR3 nucleotide sequence: TGTGCCAGCAGTGAAGCGTTCAGGGTTTACGAGCAGTACGTC. It specifies CASSEAFRVYEQYV.

The CDR3 loop is CASSLVGQGAAYEQYF. The CDR3, as DNA: TGTGCCAGCAGCTTAGTTGGTCAGGGGGCGGCCTACGAGCAGTACTTC. V usage is TRBV11-2 and J usage is TRBJ2-7; 8 bases agree with TRBD1. There are 16 residues in the CDR3. With V trimmed by 1 base and J by 2 bases, 7 bases remained unmatched. Germline V CDR1 and CDR2: SGHAT, FQNNGV. Full variable domain (remainder filled in from reference TRBV11-2 and TRBJ2-7): EAGVAQSPRYKIIEKRQSVAFWCNPISGHATLYWYQQILGQGPKLLIQFQNNGVVDDSQLPKDRFSAERLKGVDSTLKIQPAKLEDSAVYLCASSLVGQGAAYEQYFGPGTRLTVT.

The gene calls are TRBV5-1 and TRBJ2-1; D possibly corresponds to TRBD1 (6 bases). Germline CDR1 reads SGHRS; CDR2 reads YFSETQ. V was pared by 6 bases and J by 4 bases, with 17 bases between. This CDR3 has 15 amino acids. CDR3 sequence: CASTTGTRLYNEQFF. In DNA, the CDR3 is TGCGCCAGCACCACCGGGACAAGACTTTACAATGAGCAGTTCTTC.

The rearrangement links TRBV6-4 to TRBJ2-3, with 10 bases that match TRBD1. Germline V lookup: CDR1 MRHNA, CDR2 SNTAGT. CDR3 size: 13 residues. V lost 6 bases, J lost 4 bases, and 1 base stayed unmatched. The CDR3 coding sequence is TGTGCCAGCAGCGGACAGGGGGCAGATACGCAGTATTTT. This translates into CASSGQGADTQYF.

CDR3 residues: CASSLTGTGSGETQYF. Here the CDR3 DNA reads TGTGCCAGCAGCTTAACCGGGACAGGGAGCGGCGAGACCCAGTACTTC. The chain combines TRBV7-9 with TRBJ2-5; the match to TRBD1 covers 9 bases. The V gene's germline CDR1 is SEHNR and CDR2 FQNEAQ (reference sequence). V lost 2 bases and J lost 5; bases outside the gene matches: 9. The CDR3 is made up of 16 amino acids.

This clone was observed a handful of times. The chain is built from TRBV2 and TRBJ2-7; D not certain. Trimming took 3 bases from V and 1 from J, leaving 4 bases between them. The CDR3 contains 12 residues. Germline V gives CDR1 SNHLY, CDR2 FYNNEI. DNA of the CDR3: TGTGCCAGCAGTGATCTATCCTACGAGCAGTACGTC. It is translated as CASSDLSYEQYV.

The chain couples TRBV2 to TRBJ1-1; no clear D gene. Germline CDR1 reads SNHLY; CDR2 reads FYNNEI. The V end was cut by 8 bases, the J end by 0 bases, with 13 bases between. The CDR3 spans 14 residues. CDR3 amino acids: CASVAATMNTEAFF. The CDR3 region has the DNA TGTGCCAGCGTAGCGGCTACCATGAACACTGAAGCTTTCTTT. Full variable domain (rest looked up from reference TRBV2 and TRBJ1-1): EPEVTQTPSHQVTQMGQEVILRCVPISNHLYFYWYRQILGQKVEFLVSFYNNEISEKSEIFDDQFSVERPDGSNFTLKIRSTKLEDSAMYFCASVAATMNTEAFFGQGTRLTVV.

The chain carries TRBV15 and TRBJ1-4, with D hard to call. Between the trimmed V and J ends, which lost 0 bases and 8 bases, there was a span of 10 bases. Germline V lookup: CDR1 LNHNV, CDR2 YYDKDF (reference sequence). The CDR3 consists of 14 residues. The DNA for the CDR3 is TGTGCCACCAGCAGAGATACGAGGTTCGAAAAACTGTTTTTT. Residues: CATSRDTRFEKLFF. The whole variable domain, remainder taken from reference TRBV15 and TRBJ1-4, is DAMVIQNPRYQVTQFGKPVTLSCSQTLNHNVMYWYQQKSSQAPKLLFHYYDKDFNNEADTPDNFQSRRPNTSFCFLDIRSPGLGDTAMYLCATSRDTRFEKLFFGSGTQLSVL.

This clone has a handful of counts. The rearrangement links TRBV6-5 to TRBJ1-1, with a possible D match to TRBD1 (5 bases). V lost 6 bases and J lost 2, with 13 bases in between. The CDR3 covers 14 residues. The V gene's germline CDR1 is MNHEY and CDR2 SVGAGI. The CDR3 is CASSPPQVNTEAFF. In DNA form, the CDR3 reads TGTGCCAGCAGCCCACCACAGGTAAACACTGAAGCTTTCTTT.

The V and J genes are TRBV7-9 and TRBJ2-6; D gene unclear. The ends were cut back, 4 bases at V and 5 bases at J, with 9 bases in the middle. The CDR3 is made up of 14 amino acids. Germline V CDR1 and CDR2: SEHNR, FQNEAQ (reference sequence). The chain's CDR3 is CASSSPDRANVLTF. In DNA, the CDR3 is TGTGCCAGCAGCTCCCCCGACAGGGCCAACGTCCTGACTTTC.

The V call is TRBV2, the J call TRBJ1-1; 9 nucleotides line up with TRBD1. The CDR3 has 14 amino acids. Per the germline V gene, CDR1 is SNHLY and CDR2 is FYNNEI. The V segment lost 7 bases and the J segment 8 bases; nucleotides outside the gene matches: 11. CDR3 bases: TGTGCCAGCATTAGGGACAGGGCAATTGAGGAAGCTTTCTTT. Translated, it gives CASIRDRAIEEAFF. Based on the CDR3 plus reference TRBV2 and TRBJ1-1, the full variable domain is EPEVTQTPSHQVTQMGQEVILRCVPISNHLYFYWYRQILGQKVEFLVSFYNNEISEKSEIFDDQFSVERPDGSNFTLKIRSTKLEDSAMYFCASIRDRAIEEAFFGQGTRLTVV.

The chain employs TRBV28 and TRBJ1-2; the match to TRBD1 covers 7 bases. CDR1 MDHEN and CDR2 SYDVKM come from the germline V gene. V was pared by 4 bases and J by 7 bases, with 15 bases of the junction left unmatched. The CDR3 is 16 amino acids. The CDR3 loop reads CASSSPGGDVRSGYTF. DNA of the CDR3: TGTGCCAGCAGTTCTCCAGGGGGAGATGTAAGGAGTGGCTACACCTTC.

J is TRBJ2-1 and V is TRBV28; 8 bases are shared with TRBD1. Trimming removed 5 bases from V and 0 bases from J; junction bases left unmatched: 6. Germline V CDR1 and CDR2: MDHEN, SYDVKM. This CDR3 contains 16 residues. CDR3 bases: TGTGCCAGCAGTACCCAGGGGGCCAGCTCCTACAATGAGCAGTTCTTC. This translates into CASSTQGASSYNEQFF.

This chain connects TRBV9 to TRBJ1-2; 9 bases agree with TRBD1. Germline loops: CDR1 SGDLS, CDR2 YYNGEE. The CDR3 totals 16 residues. After removal of 0 bases from V and 7 bases from J, the junction contained 10 bases not matched to a gene. The CDR3 DNA is TGTGCCAGCAGCGTAGGGCCGGAGACAGGGGGTCCTGGCTACACCTTC. Amino acids: CASSVGPETGGPGYTF.

Only one count was recorded for this clone. This chain uses TRBV5-1 with TRBJ1-5, with 7 bases fitting TRBD1. The CDR3 has 15 residues. Germline CDR1 and CDR2: SGHRS and YFSETQ. The V segment lost 4 bases and the J segment 6 bases; nucleotides outside the gene matches: 10. The CDR3 DNA is TGCGCCAGCAGCATTACAGGGGAGCCCGGTCAGCCCCAGCATTTT. Amino acid sequence: CASSITGEPGQPQHF. Supplemented by reference TRBV5-1 and TRBJ1-5, the full variable domain reads KAGVTQTPRYLIKTRGQQVTLSCSPISGHRSVSWYQQTPGQGLQFLFEYFSETQRNKGNFPGRFSGRQFSNSRSEMNVSTLELGDSALYLCASSITGEPGQPQHFGDGTRLSIL.

The V call is TRBV6-5, the J call TRBJ1-5; possibly TRBD1 for D (6 bases). Germline assignment: CDR1 MNHEY and CDR2 SVGAGI. Trimming removed 5 bases from V and 6 bases from J, with 11 bases in between. The CDR3 is made up of 13 amino acids. CDR3 DNA: TGTGCCAGCAGTCCAGGGGTAAGTCAGCCCCAGCATTTT. Protein: CASSPGVSQPQHF.

A single count supports this clone. V usage is TRBV10-3 and J usage is TRBJ1-2; tentative D call: TRBD1 (5 bases). Trimming removed 6 bases from V and 7 bases from J, with 21 bases in between. Germline values: CDR1 ENHRY, CDR2 SYGVKD. The CDR3 loop spans 15 amino acids. In DNA, the CDR3 is TGTGCCATCAGCCGTTTCGACAGCGTCCAGGGTGGCTACACCTTC. This gives the protein CAISRFDSVQGGYTF.

This clone was recorded only once. The genes are TRBV10-1 and TRBJ1-1, with D unclear. This CDR3 contains 15 residues. The V gene lost 3 bases and the J gene lost 1 base, with 12 bases spanning the gap. Germline lookup yields CDR1 WNHNN and CDR2 SYGVQD (reference sequence). CDR3: CASSDGYGENTEAFF. The CDR3 DNA is TGCGCCAGCAGTGATGGGTACGGGGAGAACACTGAAGCTTTCTTT.